Listed below are T cell receptor beta chains from one sample, sequenced in a study of T cells in Graves' hyperthyroidism and ophthalmopathy. MiXCR was run by TCRdb on the multiplex PCR reads, yielding one entry per CDR3 protein. The sample has a few hundred thousand distinct CDR3 sequences; approximately 14% are singletons. The sample consisted of blood. The origin of the receptors is a woman between 18 and 29 years old with Graves' hyperthyroidism. Both conserved end residues are part of each CDR3. The D gene is left open where the match is weak. Rows give clone size only sometimes, using once, few, many, or a class for an expanded clone.

D gene,clone size,J gene,V gene,CDR3 DNA,CDR3 protein
NA,NA,TRBJ1-1,TRBV5-1,TGCGCCAGCACCAGTCACAGGACTCTGAACACTGAAGCTTTCTTT,CASTSHRTLNTEAFF
NA,many,TRBJ2-3,TRBV20-1,TGCAGTGCTAGAGACGGGGCGCGGACAGATACGCAGTATTTT,CSARDGARTDTQYF
NA,many,TRBJ2-2,TRBV20-1,TGCAGTGCTAGTGGGTGGGCCGGGGAGCTGTTTTTT,CSASGWAGELFF
NA,few,TRBJ2-5,TRBV25-1,TGTGCCAGCAGTGGATTCGGGGTGGCTAAGGGGGGGGAGACCCAGTACTTC,CASSGFGVAKGGETQYF
NA,many,TRBJ2-7,TRBV7-9,TGTGCCAGCAGCTTAGCGGTCCCCTACGAGCAGTACTTC,CASSLAVPYEQYF
NA,few,TRBJ1-5,TRBV27,TGTGCCGGCAGCGTGGGCTTAAGGCAGCCCCAGCATTTT,CAGSVGLRQPQHF
TRBD2,few,TRBJ2-3,TRBV4-3,TGCGCCAGCAGCCCAGAGAGGACTAGCGGAGCATATGATACGCAGTATTTT,CASSPERTSGAYDTQYF
NA,few,TRBJ2-7,TRBV9,TGTGCCAGCAGCGTAGGATTGGGGACTTCTATCGAGCAGTACTTC,CASSVGLGTSIEQYF
NA,many,TRBJ1-1,TRBV7-9,TGTGCCAGCAGCCCGATGGCCATGAACACTGAAGCTTTCTTT,CASSPMAMNTEAFF
NA,NA,TRBJ1-2,TRBV3-1,TGTGCCAGCAGCCAAGAGGGGGATTCCTATGGCTACACCTTC,CASSQEGDSYGYTF
NA,NA,TRBJ2-7,TRBV13,TGTGCCAGCAGCTTATCGGAGTTCTCCTACGAGCAGTACTTC,CASSLSEFSYEQYF
NA,few,TRBJ2-5,TRBV19,TGTGCCAGTAGTATTGGAGGGGACCATCGGCAAGAGACCCAGTACTTC,CASSIGGDHRQETQYF
NA,many,TRBJ2-7,TRBV7-8,TGTGCCAGCAGCCGAGGGGTTGGGGGGACACTCACCTACGAGCAGTACTTC,CASSRGVGGTLTYEQYF
TRBD1,many,TRBJ1-1,TRBV5-1,TGCGCCAGCAGCCCGAGGGACAGCTCGAACACTGAAGCTTTCTTT,CASSPRDSSNTEAFF
TRBD1,few,TRBJ2-3,TRBV24-1,TGTGCCACCAGTGATTCGCCGACAGGGACAGGAGATACGCAGTATTTT,CATSDSPTGTGDTQYF
TRBD2,NA,TRBJ2-3,TRBV6-2/TRBV6-3,TGTGCCAGCAGCCAAAGACTAGCCCTTGGGGCAGATACGCAGTATTTT,CASSQRLALGADTQYF
NA,many,TRBJ1-1,TRBV12-3/TRBV12-4,TGTGCCAGCAGTTTTCCCCAGGGCCTCAACACTGAAGCTTTCTTT,CASSFPQGLNTEAFF
TRBD2,many,TRBJ2-1,TRBV5-1,TGCGCCAGCAGACCCGGACTAGCGGGGAACAATGAGCAGTTCTTC,CASRPGLAGNNEQFF
NA,many,TRBJ2-2,TRBV7-2,TGTGCCAGCAGCTTCCTGTTCGACACCGGGGAGCTGTTTTTT,CASSFLFDTGELFF
TRBD2,few,TRBJ2-1,TRBV20-1,TGCAGTGCTAGATCAGGACTAGCGGGAGGACTCTCCTACAATGAGCAGTTCTTC,CSARSGLAGGLSYNEQFF
TRBD1,many,TRBJ2-3,TRBV7-7,TGTGCTAGCAGCCTGGGGACAGTAGGGGATACGCAGTATTTT,CASSLGTVGDTQYF
NA,NA,TRBJ2-7,TRBV27,TGTGCCAGCAGTTTAAGTCTAGCGAGCTCCTACGAGCAGTACTTC,CASSLSLASSYEQYF
TRBD2,few,TRBJ2-1,TRBV24-1,TGTGCCACCAGTGACCCGGGACTAGCGGATAGGAACAATGAGCAGTTCTTC,CATSDPGLADRNNEQFF
NA,many,TRBJ2-7,TRBV6-1,TGTGCCAGCAGTGAAAATAGCCCGGGGTACGCCTACGAGCAGTACTTC,CASSENSPGYAYEQYF
NA,many,TRBJ1-2,TRBV7-9,TGTGCCAGCAGCCCCCGGGTCTATGGCTACACCTTC,CASSPRVYGYTF
TRBD1,many,TRBJ1-1,TRBV28,TGTGCCAGCACCGGACAGGGGAGGAGGACTGAAGCTTTCTTT,CASTGQGRRTEAFF
NA,many,TRBJ2-1,TRBV7-2,TGTGCCAGCAGCCTCGGGCGGGGGCAGAATGAGCAGTTCTTC,CASSLGRGQNEQFF
NA,many,TRBJ1-3,TRBV5-4,TGTGCCAGCAGCTTGGCTGGTACTCAGGCTGGAAACACCATATATTTT,CASSLAGTQAGNTIYF
TRBD2,many,TRBJ2-3,TRBV12-3/TRBV12-4,TGTGCCAGCAGTCCTGTTTTGGGCGGGAGTACAGATACGCAGTATTTT,CASSPVLGGSTDTQYF
TRBD1,NA,TRBJ1-6,TRBV20-1,TGCAGTGCTAGAGATCCCGCAGGGGGCAATTCACCCCTCCACTTT,CSARDPAGGNSPLHF
NA,few,TRBJ1-1,TRBV6-4,TGTGCCAGCAGTGACTCGATCGGTCAGGGGATCTCTGAAGCTTTCTTT,CASSDSIGQGISEAFF
TRBD1,many,TRBJ2-7,TRBV27,TGTGCCAGCAGTTTCGGGACAGGGATCACCTACGAGCAGTACTTC,CASSFGTGITYEQYF
TRBD2,few,TRBJ2-1,TRBV7-9,TGTGCCAGCAGCTCCCTAGCGGGGGGTCCCCCTAATGAGCAGTTCTTC,CASSSLAGGPPNEQFF
TRBD1,many,TRBJ2-3,TRBV5-5,TGTGCCAGCAGCTTACAGGGGACATACACAGATACGCAGTATTTT,CASSLQGTYTDTQYF
NA,few,TRBJ1-2,TRBV5-6,TGTGCCAGCAGCCCCCCCGGCCAAACTCGGACAGAACACTATGGCTACACCTTC,CASSPPGQTRTEHYGYTF
TRBD1,many,TRBJ2-7,TRBV28,TGTGCCAGCAGCAGGGACAGTACTCTGCACGAGCAGTACTTC,CASSRDSTLHEQYF
NA,few,TRBJ1-1,TRBV29-1,TGCAGCGCTCGAATTTGGACAGAAGAGAACACTGAAGCTTTCTTT,CSARIWTEENTEAFF
TRBD1,NA,TRBJ2-1,TRBV7-2,TGTGCCAGCAGCTTGGCCAAGGGGGCATATAATGAGCAGTTCTTC,CASSLAKGAYNEQFF
NA,NA,TRBJ2-5,TRBV14,TGTGCCAGCAGCCAAGCGGGAACCATAAGGACCCAGTACTTC,CASSQAGTIRTQYF
TRBD2,many,TRBJ2-7,TRBV11-3,TGTGCCAGTATAGCGGGAGGGAGCTCCTACGAGCAGTACTTC,CASIAGGSSYEQYF
NA,many,TRBJ2-5,TRBV12-3/TRBV12-4,TGTGCCAGCAGTTTAGAAAGGTGGCAGACCCAGTACTTC,CASSLERWQTQYF
TRBD1,few,TRBJ1-1,TRBV6-1,TGTGCCAGCAGTATTGGGACAGGGGGAGCTTTCTTT,CASSIGTGGAFF
NA,many,TRBJ2-5,TRBV7-8,TGTGCCAGCAGCTTAAAGCCAGGGGCAGAGACCCAGTACTTC,CASSLKPGAETQYF
NA,many,TRBJ2-5,TRBV7-3,TGTGCCAGCAGCTTGTTAGGCGGGACCCAGTACTTC,CASSLLGGTQYF
TRBD1,many,TRBJ2-1,TRBV7-3,TGTGCCAGCAGCTTCGCAGGGGGCACGGCCTACAATGAGCAGTTCTTC,CASSFAGGTAYNEQFF
TRBD1,many,TRBJ1-1,TRBV20-1,TGCAGTGCTGATGGGACAGGGGGTACTGAAGCTTTCTTT,CSADGTGGTEAFF
NA,few,TRBJ1-5,TRBV20-1,TGCAGTGCCCTCCTCCATAGGAGCCAGCCCCAGCATTTT,CSALLHRSQPQHF
NA,many,TRBJ1-1,TRBV7-8,TGTGCCAGCAGCCTCAGGCGGCCGGTGAACACTGAAGCTTTCTTT,CASSLRRPVNTEAFF
NA,many,TRBJ2-7,TRBV11-2,TGTGCCAGCAGCTTAGAACGCAGCTACGAGCAGTACTTC,CASSLERSYEQYF
TRBD1,few,TRBJ2-7,TRBV28,TGTGCCAGCACCGGGGACAGGGGCCACGAGCAGTACTTC,CASTGDRGHEQYF
NA,few,TRBJ2-1,TRBV29-1,TGCAGCGCCTGCGGGGTAGCATACAATGAGCAGTTCTTC,CSACGVAYNEQFF
TRBD1,few,TRBJ1-6,TRBV6-2/TRBV6-3,TGTGCCAGCAGCCGGGGACAGGGGACATATTCACCCCTCCACTTT,CASSRGQGTYSPLHF
TRBD2,many,TRBJ2-1,TRBV7-2,TGTGCCAGCAGCCCACCGGGACTAGTCCGGTTCTTC,CASSPPGLVRFF
TRBD2,many,TRBJ2-7,TRBV20-1,TGCAGCTCGCCGGGACTAGCGGGTCGGGAGCAGTACTTC,CSSPGLAGREQYF
NA,NA,TRBJ2-7,TRBV10-3,TGTGCCATCAGTATAACAGGGAATGGGGCCTACGAGCAGTACTTC,CAISITGNGAYEQYF
NA,few,TRBJ2-7,TRBV10-3,TGTGCCTCGAACGGGGGGCCGGAGGAGCAGTACTTC,CASNGGPEEQYF
NA,many,TRBJ2-6,TRBV10-1,TGCGCCAGCAGTCCCAGGATCCACCAACCGTCCTCTGGGGCCAACGTCCTGACTTTC,CASSPRIHQPSSGANVLTF
NA,many,TRBJ1-1,TRBV24-1,TGTGCCACCAGTGATCCAGGGGCCGAAGCTTTCTTT,CATSDPGAEAFF
NA,many,TRBJ1-1,TRBV6-1,TGTGCCAGCCGAAAGGCCCCGGGGGGGGTGAACACTGAAGCTTTCTTT,CASRKAPGGVNTEAFF